This T cell receptor (beta chain) was sequenced for a study of untreated major depressive disorder. Study-wide results and limits: Three preselected Vbeta families were the sole sequencing comparisons.

Profiling relied on immunoSEQ multiplex PCR, and the TCRdb table lists in-frame clones only, not all of them. Of just over 20,000 clones in the sample, roughly 86% were seen once. CDR1 and CDR2 (germline): MNHNY, SVGAGI (reference sequence). The ends lost 8 bases at V and 1 base at J; junction bases unmatched: 3. The CDR3 sequence is 13 residues long. A remark on this clone: The antigen is unknown.

The source is a woman aged 25-40 years in good health. The specimen was CD4+ T cells from PBMCs. The genes are TRBV6-6 and TRBJ2-5; 8 nucleotides line up with TRBD2. For the CDR3, the DNA is TGTGCCAGCCATAGCGGGGCCCAAGAGACCCAGTACTTC. This codes for CASHSGAQETQYF.